This T cell receptor beta chain was sequenced for a study of chemoradiotherapy in HPV16-positive cancers. In the study overall: Candidate HPV-specific clones and shared TCR motifs came from two HPV16-positive patients.

A remark on this clone: Its specificity is not known.

The method was immunoSEQ multiplex PCR; TCRdb's version includes in-frame clones alone and lacks a portion of them. This table holds almost 5,500 clones, 55% to 75% found once. The germline V gene has CDR1 SGHVS and CDR2 FNYEAQ. Trimming left V 5 bases short and J 2 bases short, with 9 bases between. The CDR3 spans 13 residues. Study results and caveats: HPV-specific T cells were functionally defined from only two HPV16-positive patients. Non-HPV-specific T cells did not expand in tumors during treatment, whereas candidate HPV-specific clones and E7-related motifs did.

The origin of this receptor is a human donor with HPV-associated anogenital cancer. The specimen comprised tumor tissue, sampled from a patient who underwent chemoradiotherapy. This chain connects TRBV7-6 to TRBJ2-5; D is perhaps TRBD1 or TRBD2 (5 bases each). CDR3 sequence: CASSLGRQETQYF. CDR3 DNA sequence: TGTGCCAGCAGCCTGGGACGGCAAGAGACCCAGTACTTC.